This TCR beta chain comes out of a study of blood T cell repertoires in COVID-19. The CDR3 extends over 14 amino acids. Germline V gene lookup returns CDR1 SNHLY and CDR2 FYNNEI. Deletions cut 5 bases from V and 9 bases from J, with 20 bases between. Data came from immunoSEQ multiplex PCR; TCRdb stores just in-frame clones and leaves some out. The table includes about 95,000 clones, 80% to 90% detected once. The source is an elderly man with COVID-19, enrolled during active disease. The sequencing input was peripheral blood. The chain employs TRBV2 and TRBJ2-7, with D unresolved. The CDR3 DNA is TGTGCCAGCAGTAATCCCTTACAGAAACGTGGGCAGTACTTC. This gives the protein CASSNPLQKRGQYF. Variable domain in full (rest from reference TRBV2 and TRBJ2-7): EPEVTQTPSHQVTQMGQEVILRCVPISNHLYFYWYRQILGQKVEFLVSFYNNEISEKSEIFDDQFSVERPDGSNFTLKIRSTKLEDSAMYFCASSNPLQKRGQYFGPGTRLTVT.